One T cell receptor beta chain is described in this entry. Its antigen is unidentified. This entry is derived from a study of T cell repertoires and HLA-DP antigens. Background on the study: Alloreactive CD4+ T cells targeted HLA-DP on transduced HeLa. One alloantigen had about nine groove amino acid differences from self, the other one. DNA input averaged approximately 220 ng in sorted CD137+CD4+ and roughly 1.2 ug in pre-culture CD4+. Study conclusions and caveats: Total CD4+ responders were stimulated by HeLa antigen-presenting cells.

Germline CDR1 is MNHEY and CDR2 is SVGAGI. The ends were cut back, 6 bases at V and 0 bases at J, with 11 bases in the middle. The CDR3 is made up of 14 amino acids. Only in-frame clones appear in the TCRdb table, and some are missing; sequencing was by immunoSEQ multiplex PCR. The sample shows about 73,000 clones, about 80% of them seen only once. The chain is built from TRBV6-5 and TRBJ1-1; a possible D gene is TRBD1 (6 bases). The sequenced sample was CD4+ T cells from PBMCs. This TCR was sampled from a man aged 55-75 years in good health and CMV-seronegative. This chain's CDR3 is CASRFDRLNTEAFF. In DNA, the CDR3 is TGTGCCAGCAGATTCGACAGGTTGAACACTGAAGCTTTCTTT.